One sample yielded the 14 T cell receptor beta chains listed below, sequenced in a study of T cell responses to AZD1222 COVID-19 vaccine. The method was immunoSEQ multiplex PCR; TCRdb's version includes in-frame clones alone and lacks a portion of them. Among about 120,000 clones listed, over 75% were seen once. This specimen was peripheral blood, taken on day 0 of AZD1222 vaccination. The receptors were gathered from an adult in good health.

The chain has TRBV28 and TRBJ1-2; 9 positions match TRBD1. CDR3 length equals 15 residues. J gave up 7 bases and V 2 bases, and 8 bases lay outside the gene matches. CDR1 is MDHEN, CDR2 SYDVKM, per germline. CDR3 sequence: CASSLGDRAIPGYTF. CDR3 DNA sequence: TGTGCCAGCAGTTTAGGGGACAGGGCCATACCTGGCTACACCTTC.

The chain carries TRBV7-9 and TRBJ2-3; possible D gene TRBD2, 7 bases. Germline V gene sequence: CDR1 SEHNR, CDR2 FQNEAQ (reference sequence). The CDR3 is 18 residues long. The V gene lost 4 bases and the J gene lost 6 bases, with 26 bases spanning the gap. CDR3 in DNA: TGTGCCAGCAGCTACGGGAGGCTATCGGGGGCGGCCCGGGATACGCAGTATTTT. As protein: CASSYGRLSGAARDTQYF. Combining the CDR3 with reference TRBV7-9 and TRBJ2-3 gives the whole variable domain DTGVSQNPRHKITKRGQNVTFRCDPISEHNRLYWYRQTLGQGPEFLTYFQNEAQLEKSRLLSDRFSAERPKGSFSTLEIQRTEQGDSAMYLCASSYGRLSGAARDTQYFGPGTRLTVL.

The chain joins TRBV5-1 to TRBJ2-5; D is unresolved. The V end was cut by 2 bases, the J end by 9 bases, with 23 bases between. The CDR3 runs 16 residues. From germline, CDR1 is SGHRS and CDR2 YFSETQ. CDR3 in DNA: TGCGCCAGCAGCTTAGCCTCCACAGCCAGTGTCGAAGCCCAGTACTTC. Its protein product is CASSLASTASVEAQYF.

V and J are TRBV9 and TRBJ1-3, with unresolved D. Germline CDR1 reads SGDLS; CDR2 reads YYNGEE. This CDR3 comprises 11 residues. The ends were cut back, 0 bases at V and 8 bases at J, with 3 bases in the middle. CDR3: CASSVGDTIYF. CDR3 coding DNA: TGTGCCAGCAGCGTAGGTGACACCATATATTTT.

CDR3 DNA: TGTGCCAGCGGACCCGGGACAGGGGTTTTGGGCTACACCTTC. This translates into CASGPGTGVLGYTF. V gene TRBV28 combines with J gene TRBJ1-2, with 10 positions matching TRBD1. This CDR3 comprises 14 residues. The germline gives CDR1 MDHEN, CDR2 SYDVKM. V shed 8 bases, J shed 8 bases, and the junction held 11 bases outside the gene matches.

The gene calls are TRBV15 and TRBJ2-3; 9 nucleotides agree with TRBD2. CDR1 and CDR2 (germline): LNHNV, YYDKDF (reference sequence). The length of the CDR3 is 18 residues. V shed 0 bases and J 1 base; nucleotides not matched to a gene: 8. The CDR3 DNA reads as TGTGCCACCAGCAGAGATCAGGCGGCTAGCGGGGGCACAGATACGCAGTATTTT. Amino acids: CATSRDQAASGGTDTQYF.

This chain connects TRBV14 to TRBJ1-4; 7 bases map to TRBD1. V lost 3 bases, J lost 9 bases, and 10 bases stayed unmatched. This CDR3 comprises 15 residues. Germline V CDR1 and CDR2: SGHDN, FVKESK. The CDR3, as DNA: TGTGCCAGCAGCCAGGACAGGTTGGGAAATCAAAAACTGTTTTTT. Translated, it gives CASSQDRLGNQKLFF.

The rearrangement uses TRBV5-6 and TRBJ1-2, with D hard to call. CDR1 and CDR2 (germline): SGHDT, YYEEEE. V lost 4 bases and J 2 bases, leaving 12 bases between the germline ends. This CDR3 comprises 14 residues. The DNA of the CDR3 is TGTGCCAGCAGCGCTCTAGACGGGAACTATGGCTACACCTTC. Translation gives CASSALDGNYGYTF.

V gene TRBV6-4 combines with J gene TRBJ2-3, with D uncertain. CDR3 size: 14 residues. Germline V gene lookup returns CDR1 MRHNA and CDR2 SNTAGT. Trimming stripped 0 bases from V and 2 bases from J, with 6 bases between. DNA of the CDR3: TGTGCCAGCAGTGACTCGGCGGCCACAGATACGCAGTATTTT. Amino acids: CASSDSAATDTQYF.

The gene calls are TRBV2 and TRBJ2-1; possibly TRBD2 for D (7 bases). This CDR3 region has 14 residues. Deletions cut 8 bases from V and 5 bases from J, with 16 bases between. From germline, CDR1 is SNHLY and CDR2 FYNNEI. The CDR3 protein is CASGGLADNNEQFF. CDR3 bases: TGTGCCAGCGGGGGGCTAGCGGATAACAATGAGCAGTTCTTC.

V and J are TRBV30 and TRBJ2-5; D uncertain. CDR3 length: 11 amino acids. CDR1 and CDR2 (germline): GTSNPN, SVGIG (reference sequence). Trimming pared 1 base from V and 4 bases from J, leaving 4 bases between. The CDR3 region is CAWSELETQYF. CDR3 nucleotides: TGTGCCTGGAGTGAGTTAGAGACCCAGTACTTC.

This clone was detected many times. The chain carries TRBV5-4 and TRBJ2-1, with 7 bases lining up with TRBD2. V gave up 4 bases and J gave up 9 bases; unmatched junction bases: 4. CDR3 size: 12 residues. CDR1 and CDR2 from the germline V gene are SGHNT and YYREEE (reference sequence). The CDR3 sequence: CASSPGGIEQFF. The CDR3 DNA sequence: TGTGCCAGCAGCCCCGGGGGGATTGAGCAGTTCTTC.

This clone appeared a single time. The CDR3 is CASSPPAFFGTDTQYF. CDR3 nucleotides: TGTGCCAGTAGTCCCCCCGCCTTCTTTGGCACAGATACGCAGTATTTT. J is TRBJ2-3 and V is TRBV19; no clear D. CDR3 length: 16 amino acids. V lost 5 bases and J lost 1, with 16 bases in between. CDR1 is LNHDA and CDR2 is SQIVND in the germline V gene (reference sequence).

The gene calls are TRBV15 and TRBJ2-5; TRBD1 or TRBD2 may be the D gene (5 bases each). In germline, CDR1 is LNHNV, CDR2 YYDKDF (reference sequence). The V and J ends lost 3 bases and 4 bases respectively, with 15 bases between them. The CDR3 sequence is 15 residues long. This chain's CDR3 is CATSSQYGAGETQYF. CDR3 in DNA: TGTGCCACCAGCAGTCAATACGGGGCGGGAGAGACCCAGTACTTC.